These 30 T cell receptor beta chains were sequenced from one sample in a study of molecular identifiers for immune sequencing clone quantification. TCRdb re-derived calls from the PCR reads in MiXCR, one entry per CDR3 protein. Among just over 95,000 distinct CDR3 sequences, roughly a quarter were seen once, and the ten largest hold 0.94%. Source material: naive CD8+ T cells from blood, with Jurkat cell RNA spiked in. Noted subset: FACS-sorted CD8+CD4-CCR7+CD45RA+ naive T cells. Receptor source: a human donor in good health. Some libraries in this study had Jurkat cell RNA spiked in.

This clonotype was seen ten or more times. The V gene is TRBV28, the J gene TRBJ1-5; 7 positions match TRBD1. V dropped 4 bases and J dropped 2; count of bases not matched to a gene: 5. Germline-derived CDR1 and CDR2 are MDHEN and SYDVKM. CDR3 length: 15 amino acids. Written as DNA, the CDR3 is TGTGCCAGCAGTTATACAGGGGTGGGCAATCAGCCCCAGCATTTT. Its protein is CASSYTGVGNQPQHF.

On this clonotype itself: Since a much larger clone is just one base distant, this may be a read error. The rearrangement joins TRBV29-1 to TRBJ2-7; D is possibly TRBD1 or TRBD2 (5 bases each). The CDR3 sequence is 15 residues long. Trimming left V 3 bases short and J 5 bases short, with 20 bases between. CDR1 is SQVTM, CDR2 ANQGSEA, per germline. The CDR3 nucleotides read TGCAGCGTTGATTGGGTGGGGGTTAAGGGCCACGAGCAGTACTTC. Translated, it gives CSVDWVGVKGHEQYF.

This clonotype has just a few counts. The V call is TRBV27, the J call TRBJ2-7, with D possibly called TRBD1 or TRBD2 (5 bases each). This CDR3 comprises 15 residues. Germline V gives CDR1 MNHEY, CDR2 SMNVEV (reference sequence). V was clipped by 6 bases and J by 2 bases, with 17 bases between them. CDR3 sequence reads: CASRVNRDPTYEQYF. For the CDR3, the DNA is TGTGCCAGCAGGGTTAACCGGGACCCAACCTACGAGCAGTACTTC.

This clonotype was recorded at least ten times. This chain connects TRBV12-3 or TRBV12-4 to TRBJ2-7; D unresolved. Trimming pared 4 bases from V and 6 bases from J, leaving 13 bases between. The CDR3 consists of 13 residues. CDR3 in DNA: TGTGCCAGCAGTTATTCCCCCTCCCCCGAGCAGTACTTC. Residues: CASSYSPSPEQYF.

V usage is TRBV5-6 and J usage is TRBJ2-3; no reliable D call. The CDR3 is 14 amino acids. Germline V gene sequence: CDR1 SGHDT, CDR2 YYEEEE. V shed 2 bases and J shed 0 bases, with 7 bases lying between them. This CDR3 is CASSFFQSTDTQYF. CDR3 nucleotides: TGTGCCAGCAGCTTTTTCCAGAGCACAGATACGCAGTATTTT.

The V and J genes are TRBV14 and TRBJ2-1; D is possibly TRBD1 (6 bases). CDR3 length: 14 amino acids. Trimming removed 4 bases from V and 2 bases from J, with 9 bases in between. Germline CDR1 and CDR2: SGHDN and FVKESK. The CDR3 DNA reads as TGTGCCAGCAGCCCCACAGGGACCTACAATGAGCAGTTCTTC. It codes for CASSPTGTYNEQFF. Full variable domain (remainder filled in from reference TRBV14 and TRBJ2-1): EAGVTQFPSHSVIEKGQTVTLRCDPISGHDNLYWYRRVMGKEIKFLLHFVKESKQDESGMPNNRFLAERTGGTYSTLKVQPAELEDSGVYFCASSPTGTYNEQFFGPGTRLTVL.

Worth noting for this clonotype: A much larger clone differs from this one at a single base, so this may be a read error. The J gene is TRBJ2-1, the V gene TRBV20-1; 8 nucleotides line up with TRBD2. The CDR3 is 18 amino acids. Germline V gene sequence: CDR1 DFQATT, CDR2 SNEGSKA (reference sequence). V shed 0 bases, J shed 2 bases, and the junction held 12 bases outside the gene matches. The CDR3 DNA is TGCAGTGCTAGAGATCTGGGAGCGGGAGAAAGGACCTACAATGAGCAGTTCTTC. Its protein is CSARDLGAGERTYNEQFF.

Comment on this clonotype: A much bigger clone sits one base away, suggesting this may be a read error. The CDR3 region has the DNA TGTGCCAGCAGCTCAAGCCCGGCCCAACACCCTACGCAGTATTTT. As protein: CASSSSPAQHPTQYF. This chain links TRBV7-9 with TRBJ2-3, with D unclear. Between the trimmed V and J ends, which lost 4 bases and 8 bases, there was a span of 19 bases. The germline V gene has CDR1 SEHNR and CDR2 FQNEAQ (reference sequence). There are 15 residues in the CDR3.

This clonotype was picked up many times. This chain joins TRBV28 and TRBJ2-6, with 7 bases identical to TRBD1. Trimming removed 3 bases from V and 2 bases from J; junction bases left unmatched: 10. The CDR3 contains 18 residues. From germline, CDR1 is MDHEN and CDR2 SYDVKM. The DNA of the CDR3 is TGTGCCAGCAGTTTCTCCCCACAGGGGATACCTGGGGCCAACGTCCTGACTTTC. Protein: CASSFSPQGIPGANVLTF.

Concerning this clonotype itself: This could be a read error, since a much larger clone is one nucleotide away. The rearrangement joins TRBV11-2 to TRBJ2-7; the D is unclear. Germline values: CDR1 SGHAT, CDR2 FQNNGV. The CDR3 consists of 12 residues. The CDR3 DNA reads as TGTGCCCGCAGCCAAAGCTCCTACGAGCAGTACTTC. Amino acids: CARSQSSYEQYF.

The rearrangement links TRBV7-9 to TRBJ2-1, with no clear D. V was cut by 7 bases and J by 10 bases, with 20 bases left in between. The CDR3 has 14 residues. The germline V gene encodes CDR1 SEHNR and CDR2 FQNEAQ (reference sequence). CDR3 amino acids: CASTTELAKGEQFF. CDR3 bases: TGTGCCAGCACCACCGAATTGGCGAAGGGAGAGCAGTTCTTC.

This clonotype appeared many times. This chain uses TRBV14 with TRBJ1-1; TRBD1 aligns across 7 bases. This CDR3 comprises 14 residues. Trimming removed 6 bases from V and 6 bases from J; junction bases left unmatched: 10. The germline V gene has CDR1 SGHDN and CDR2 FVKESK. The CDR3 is CASREGARGPEAFF. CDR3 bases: TGTGCCAGCAGAGAGGGGGCGCGGGGACCTGAAGCTTTCTTT.

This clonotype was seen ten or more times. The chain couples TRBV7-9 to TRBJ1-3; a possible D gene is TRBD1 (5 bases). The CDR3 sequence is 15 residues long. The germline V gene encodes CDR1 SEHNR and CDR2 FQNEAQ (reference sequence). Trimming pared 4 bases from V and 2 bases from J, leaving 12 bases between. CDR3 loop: CASSSGPTAGNTIYF. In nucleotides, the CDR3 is TGTGCCAGCAGCTCGGGCCCGACAGCTGGAAACACCATATATTTT. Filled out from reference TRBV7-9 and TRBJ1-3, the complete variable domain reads DTGVSQNPRHKITKRGQNVTFRCDPISEHNRLYWYRQTLGQGPEFLTYFQNEAQLEKSRLLSDRFSAERPKGSFSTLEIQRTEQGDSAMYLCASSSGPTAGNTIYFGEGSWLTVV.

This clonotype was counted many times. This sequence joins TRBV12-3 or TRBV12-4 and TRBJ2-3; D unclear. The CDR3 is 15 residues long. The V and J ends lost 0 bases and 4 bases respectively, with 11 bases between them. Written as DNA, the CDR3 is TGTGCCAGCAGTTTAGCGCTGCAGTCCCCAGATACGCAGTATTTT. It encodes CASSLALQSPDTQYF.

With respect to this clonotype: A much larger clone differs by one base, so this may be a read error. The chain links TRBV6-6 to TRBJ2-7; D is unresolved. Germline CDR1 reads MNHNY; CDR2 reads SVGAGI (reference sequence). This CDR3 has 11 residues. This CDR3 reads CASSYSEEQCF. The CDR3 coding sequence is TGTGCCAGCAGTTACTCCGAGGAGCAGTGCTTC.

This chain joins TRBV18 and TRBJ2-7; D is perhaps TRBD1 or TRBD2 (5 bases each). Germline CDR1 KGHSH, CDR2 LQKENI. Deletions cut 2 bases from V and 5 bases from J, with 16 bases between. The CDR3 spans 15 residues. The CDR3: CASSPESGTTDEQYF. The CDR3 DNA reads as TGTGCCAGCTCACCAGAATCAGGGACCACGGACGAGCAGTACTTC.

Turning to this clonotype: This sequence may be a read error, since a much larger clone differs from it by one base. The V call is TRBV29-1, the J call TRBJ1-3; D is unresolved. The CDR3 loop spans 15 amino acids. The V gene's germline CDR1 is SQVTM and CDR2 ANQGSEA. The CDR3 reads CSVEERADSENTIYF. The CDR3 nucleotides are TGCAGCGTTGAAGAGAGGGCAGACTCTGAAAACACCATATATTTT.

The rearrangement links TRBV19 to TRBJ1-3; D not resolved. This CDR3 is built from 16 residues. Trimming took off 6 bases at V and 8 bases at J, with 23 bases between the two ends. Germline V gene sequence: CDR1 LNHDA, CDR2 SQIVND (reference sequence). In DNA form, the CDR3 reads TGTGCCAGTAGAAAACCGGGAAGGAGGCCAGGAGACACCATATATTTT. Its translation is CASRKPGRRPGDTIYF.

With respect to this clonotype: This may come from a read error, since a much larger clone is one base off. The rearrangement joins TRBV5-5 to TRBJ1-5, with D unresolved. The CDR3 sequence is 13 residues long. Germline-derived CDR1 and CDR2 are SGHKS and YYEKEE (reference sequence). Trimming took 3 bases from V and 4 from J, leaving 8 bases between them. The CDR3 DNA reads TGTGCCAGCAGCTGGATCCTAAATCAGCCCCAGCATTTT. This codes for CASSWILNQPQHF.

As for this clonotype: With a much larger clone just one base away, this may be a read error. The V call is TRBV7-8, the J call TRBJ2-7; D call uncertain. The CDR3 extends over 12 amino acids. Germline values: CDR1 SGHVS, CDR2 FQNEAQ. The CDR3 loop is CVSSPHPSEQYF. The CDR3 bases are TGTGTCAGCAGCCCACACCCCTCCGAGCAGTACTTC. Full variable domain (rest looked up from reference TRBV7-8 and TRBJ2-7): GAGVSQSPRYKVAKRGQDVALRCDPISGHVSLFWYQQALGQGPEFLTYFQNEAQLDKSGLPSDRFFAERPEGSVSTLKIQRTQQEDSAVYLCVSSPHPSEQYFGPGTRLTVT.

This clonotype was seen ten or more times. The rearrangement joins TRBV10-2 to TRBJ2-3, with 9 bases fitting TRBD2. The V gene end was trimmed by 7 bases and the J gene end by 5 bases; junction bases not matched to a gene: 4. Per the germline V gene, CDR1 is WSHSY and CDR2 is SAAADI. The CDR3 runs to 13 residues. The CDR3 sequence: CASNGGGVDTQYF. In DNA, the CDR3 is TGCGCCAGCAATGGCGGGGGGGTAGATACGCAGTATTTT.

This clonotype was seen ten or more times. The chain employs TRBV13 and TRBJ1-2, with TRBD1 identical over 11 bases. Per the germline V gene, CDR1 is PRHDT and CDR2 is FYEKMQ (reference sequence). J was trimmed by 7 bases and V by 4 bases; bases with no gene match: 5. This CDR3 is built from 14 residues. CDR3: CASSWGQGVGGYTF. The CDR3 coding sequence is TGTGCCAGCAGCTGGGGACAGGGGGTTGGTGGCTACACCTTC.

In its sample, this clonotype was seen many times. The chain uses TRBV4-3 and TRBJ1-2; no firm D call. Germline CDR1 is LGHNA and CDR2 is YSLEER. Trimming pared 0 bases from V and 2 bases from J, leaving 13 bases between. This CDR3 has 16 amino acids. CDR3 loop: CASSQDLRAGNYGYTF. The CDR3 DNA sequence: TGCGCCAGCAGCCAAGATCTTAGGGCGGGGAACTATGGCTACACCTTC.

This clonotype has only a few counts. CDR3 coding DNA: TGTGCCAGCAGTTACAAGGGAACGGAGACCCAGTACTTC. The encoded protein is CASSYKGTETQYF. The chain combines TRBV6-5 with TRBJ2-5; the D is unclear. Per germline, CDR1 MNHEY and CDR2 SVGAGI. V lost 2 bases and J 5 bases, leaving 9 bases between the germline ends. The CDR3 extends over 13 amino acids.

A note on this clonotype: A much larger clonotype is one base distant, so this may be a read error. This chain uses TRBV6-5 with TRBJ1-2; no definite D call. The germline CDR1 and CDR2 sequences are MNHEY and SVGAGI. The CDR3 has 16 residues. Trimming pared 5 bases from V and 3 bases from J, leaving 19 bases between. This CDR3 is CASSNLGIAFYYGYTF. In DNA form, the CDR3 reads TGTGCCAGCAGTAACCTAGGGATAGCTTTTTACTATGGCTACACCTTC.

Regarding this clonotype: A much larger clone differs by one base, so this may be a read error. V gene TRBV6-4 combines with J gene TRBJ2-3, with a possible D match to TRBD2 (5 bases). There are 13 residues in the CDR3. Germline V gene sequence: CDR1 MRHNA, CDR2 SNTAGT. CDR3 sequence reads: CANSDVGGDTQYF. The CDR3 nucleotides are TGTGCCAACAGTGACGTTGGAGGAGATACGCAGTATTTT.

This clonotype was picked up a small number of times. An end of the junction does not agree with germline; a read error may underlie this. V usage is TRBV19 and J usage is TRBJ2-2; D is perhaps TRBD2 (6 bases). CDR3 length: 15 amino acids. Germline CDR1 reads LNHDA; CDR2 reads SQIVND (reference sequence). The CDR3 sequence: CAGSIGGRQPGELFF. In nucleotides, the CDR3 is TGTGCCGGTAGTATCGGGGGACGCCAGCCCGGGGAGCTGTTTTTT.

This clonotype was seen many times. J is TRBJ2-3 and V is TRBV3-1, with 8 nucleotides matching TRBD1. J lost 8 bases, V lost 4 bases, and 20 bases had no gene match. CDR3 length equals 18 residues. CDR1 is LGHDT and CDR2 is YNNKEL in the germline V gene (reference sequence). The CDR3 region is CASSPYAGTGDRPGTQYF. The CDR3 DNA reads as TGTGCCAGCAGCCCATACGCCGGGACAGGAGACAGGCCAGGTACGCAGTATTTT.

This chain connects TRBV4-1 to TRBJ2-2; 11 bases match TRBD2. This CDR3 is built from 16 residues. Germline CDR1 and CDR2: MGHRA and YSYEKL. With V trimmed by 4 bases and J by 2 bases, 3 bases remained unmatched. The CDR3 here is CASSRGTSGNTGELFF. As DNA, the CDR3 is TGCGCCAGCAGCCGAGGGACTAGCGGTAACACCGGGGAGCTGTTTTTT.

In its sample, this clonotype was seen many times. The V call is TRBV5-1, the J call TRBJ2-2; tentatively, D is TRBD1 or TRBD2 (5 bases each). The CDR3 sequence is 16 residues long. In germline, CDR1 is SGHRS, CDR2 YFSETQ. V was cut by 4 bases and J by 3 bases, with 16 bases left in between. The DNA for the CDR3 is TGCGCCAGCAGCCCAAACTGGACGGGACACACCGGGGAGCTGTTTTTT. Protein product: CASSPNWTGHTGELFF. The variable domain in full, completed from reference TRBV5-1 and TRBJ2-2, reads KAGVTQTPRYLIKTRGQQVTLSCSPISGHRSVSWYQQTPGQGLQFLFEYFSETQRNKGNFPGRFSGRQFSNSRSEMNVSTLELGDSALYLCASSPNWTGHTGELFFGEGSRLTVL.